The table lists the clone carrying this T cell receptor beta chain with a count of one. The antigen is unknown. CDR1 and CDR2 (germline): GTSNPN, SVGIG (reference sequence). The CDR3 is 13 residues long. V lost 2 bases and J 0 bases, leaving 8 bases between the germline ends. This record comes from a study of a mutant IDH1 vaccine in newly diagnosed glioma. Time point of the sample: week 5, during vaccination. Every single dose of the vaccine, 300 ug of mutant IDH1 20-mer peptide, came with topical imiquimod. Some clones are missing from TCRdb's copy, which holds only in-frame ones; the method was immunoSEQ multiplex PCR. Altogether 70,000 to 100,000 clones are present, roughly 90% being singletons, with the ten largest covering under 0.6%.

Sequenced here: PBMCs, sampled from a glioma patient whose treatment included an IDH1 peptide vaccine. The clonotype was recovered from a woman between 50 and 59 years old with glioma. The chain has TRBV30 and TRBJ2-7; D gene ambiguous. Here the CDR3 reads CAWSLDNSYEQYF. DNA of the CDR3: TGTGCCTGGAGTTTAGACAACTCCTACGAGCAGTACTTC.